This T cell receptor beta chain appears in the sequencing data of a study of shared clonotypes between healthy human individuals. Study outcomes and limitations: Sharing across a few donors was seen in approximately 5.2% of naive CD4 clonotypes.

Repertoires were generated with immunoSEQ multiplex PCR, while TCRdb's copy carries only in-frame clones and drops some. Of approximately 2,200,000 clones in the sample, just over 90% were seen once. As to this clone: Its antigen is not identified.

It was CD45RO-negative cells, positively selected for CCR7, that made up naive CD8 cells, with terminally differentiated effector memory CD45RA+ cells excluded. The source material was naive CD8+ T cells from PBMCs. The clonotype was recovered from a young man in good health. Some clones in this sample may be carry-over from other donors' samples.

In DNA, the CDR3 is TGTGCCAGCAGCGAGATGGGCACTTACACTGAAGCTTTCTTT. This gives the protein CASSEMGTYTEAFF. This chain uses TRBV7-3 with TRBJ1-1; D uncertain. Trimming stripped 5 bases from V and 3 bases from J, with 13 bases between. This CDR3 region has 14 residues. Germline V CDR1 and CDR2: SGHTA, FQGTGA.